This section outlines one TCR beta chain sequence together with its context. The target antigen is unknown. Assays were performed on 9.7 x 10^4 or so TCR templates per sample. Data came from immunoSEQ multiplex PCR; TCRdb stores just in-frame clones and leaves some out. The sample holds roughly 10,000 clones; roughly 46% are singletons and the top ten take about 20%. The sample belongs to a study of siplizumab effects on memory and regulatory T cells. The CDR3 is 13 residues long. V lost 8 bases to trimming and J lost 1 base, with 12 bases between them. Germline V gene sequence: CDR1 MNHEY, CDR2 SMNVEV (reference sequence). Cells of the mixed lymphocyte reaction were cocultured at 37 degrees C for roughly 6 days.

What was sequenced was CFSE-low (dividing) CD4+ T cells sorted from an allogeneic mixed lymphocyte reaction. This chain joins TRBV27 and TRBJ2-7, with D tentatively TRBD1 (5 bases). This TCR was sampled from a human donor in good health; the cells came from an allogeneic mixed lymphocyte reaction. The CDR3 coding sequence is TGTGCCAGCGGGGCAAAACCTTCCTACGAGCAGTACTTC. It encodes CASGAKPSYEQYF.